One and the same sample provided the 13 T cell receptor beta chains below, sequenced in a study of blood T cell repertoires in COVID-19. The assay was immunoSEQ multiplex PCR, and TCRdb's table has in-frame clones only and misses some. The table has about 41,000 clones, more than 75% seen once; the top ten hold 3% to 4.5%. What was sequenced was peripheral blood. The receptor source for this set is a middle-aged man with COVID-19, enrolled during active disease.

The chain is built from TRBV30 and TRBJ2-7, with D tentatively TRBD2 (7 bases). The CDR3 loop spans 14 amino acids. Germline V gives CDR1 GTSNPN, CDR2 SVGIG (reference sequence). V was cut by 0 bases and J by 6 bases, with 15 bases left in between. CDR3 region: CAWSVPGGLAEQYF. CDR3 nucleotide sequence: TGTGCCTGGAGTGTACCCGGGGGGCTGGCCGAGCAGTACTTC.

The chain links TRBV5-1 to TRBJ2-4; no definite D call. Germline V gene data show CDR1 as SGHRS and CDR2 as YFSETQ. Trimming took off 2 bases at V and 0 bases at J, with 12 bases between the two ends. The length of the CDR3 is 16 residues. CDR3 DNA sequence: TGCGCCAGCAGCTTCTCGCCAATACTAGCCAAAAACATTCAGTACTTC. As protein: CASSFSPILAKNIQYF. The complete variable domain, with remaining parts taken from reference TRBV5-1 and TRBJ2-4, reads KAGVTQTPRYLIKTRGQQVTLSCSPISGHRSVSWYQQTPGQGLQFLFEYFSETQRNKGNFPGRFSGRQFSNSRSEMNVSTLELGDSALYLCASSFSPILAKNIQYFGAGTRLSVL.

The table lists this clone with a count of one. V gene TRBV12-3 or TRBV12-4 combines with J gene TRBJ2-1; tentative D call: TRBD1 (6 bases). Trimming pared 7 bases from V and 7 bases from J, leaving 14 bases between. The CDR3 has 13 amino acids. The DNA of the CDR3 is TGTGCCAGCAAACCTGGGACACTGAATGAGCAGTTCTTC. Protein: CASKPGTLNEQFF.

By frequency in the sample, this clone is medium-sized. This CDR3 reads CASSEDGGAANTGELFF. Here the CDR3 DNA reads TGTGCCAGCAGTGAAGATGGGGGGGCGGCGAACACCGGGGAGCTGTTTTTT. This chain uses TRBV6-1 with TRBJ2-2; D may be TRBD2 (7 bases). CDR3 size: 17 residues. Trimming took off 1 base at V and 0 bases at J, with 12 bases between the two ends. Germline CDR1 and CDR2: MNHNS and SASEGT.

The chain has TRBV10-3 and TRBJ2-5; TRBD1 matches 9 bases. The CDR3 loop spans 16 amino acids. The germline V gene has CDR1 ENHRY and CDR2 SYGVKD. V trimming: 11 bases; J trimming: 0 bases; junction bases outside the gene matches: 13. The CDR3 here is CAVRGSGTGNQETQYF. For the CDR3, the DNA is TGTGCCGTTCGGGGTTCCGGGACAGGGAACCAAGAGACCCAGTACTTC.

This clone was detected once. The chain has TRBV30 and TRBJ2-7, with TRBD2 matching 9 bases. Germline V lookup: CDR1 GTSNPN, CDR2 SVGIG (reference sequence). CDR3 length: 16 amino acids. V was clipped by 1 base and J by 5 bases; unmatched bases: 12. Here the CDR3 reads CAWSAISGSVSHEQYF. For the CDR3, the DNA is TGTGCCTGGAGTGCTATTAGCGGGAGTGTTTCTCACGAGCAGTACTTC.

This clone appeared once. For the CDR3, the DNA is TGTGCCAGCAGCCCACTAGCAGGGACAGATACGCAGTATTTT. This gives the protein CASSPLAGTDTQYF. V gene TRBV11-2 combines with J gene TRBJ2-3; TRBD2 is a possible D gene (6 bases). This CDR3 comprises 14 residues. The V gene's germline CDR1 is SGHAT and CDR2 FQNNGV. V was pared by 5 bases and J by 3 bases, with 12 bases between.

The chain has TRBV20-1 and TRBJ2-7; the D gene is possibly TRBD1 (5 bases). Trimming removed 3 bases from V and 6 bases from J, with 9 bases in between. Germline V gene lookup returns CDR1 DFQATT and CDR2 SNEGSKA (reference sequence). There are 11 residues in the CDR3. The CDR3 sequence is CSASDSSEQYF. The CDR3 coding sequence is TGCAGTGCTAGCGACAGTTCCGAGCAGTACTTC.

V usage is TRBV5-5 and J usage is TRBJ1-5, with D perhaps TRBD1 (5 bases). The CDR3 has 15 residues. The V gene lost 4 bases and the J gene lost 2 bases, with 13 bases spanning the gap. Germline-derived CDR1 and CDR2 are SGHKS and YYEKEE (reference sequence). The CDR3 coding sequence is TGTGCCAGCAGCCTCCTAGCGGGGGGCAATCAGCCCCAGCATTTT. This gives the protein CASSLLAGGNQPQHF.

The chain uses TRBV18 and TRBJ1-1; D possibly corresponds to TRBD1 (6 bases). Deletions cut 6 bases from V and 2 bases from J, with 13 bases between. Germline V CDR1 and CDR2: KGHSH, LQKENI. This CDR3 spans 14 amino acids. The CDR3 protein is CASSLKDRNTEAFF. CDR3 bases: TGTGCCAGCTCGCTTAAGGACAGAAACACTGAAGCTTTCTTT. The full variable domain, completed using reference TRBV18 and TRBJ1-1, is NAGVMQNPRHLVRRRGQEARLRCSPMKGHSHVYWYRQLPEEGLKFMVYLQKENIIDESGMPKERFSAEFPKEGPSILRIQQVVRGDSAAYFCASSLKDRNTEAFFGQGTRLTVV.

The CDR3 loop is CAWSVTSGYYNEQFF. Here the CDR3 DNA reads TGTGCCTGGAGTGTAACTAGCGGTTATTACAATGAGCAGTTCTTC. V is TRBV30 and J is TRBJ2-1; 8 positions agree with TRBD2. V lost 0 bases and J lost 4; bases outside the gene matches: 5. CDR1 GTSNPN and CDR2 SVGIG come from the germline V gene (reference sequence). The length of the CDR3 is 15 residues.

The chain joins TRBV4-1 to TRBJ2-7, with 7 bases that match TRBD1. The CDR3 is made up of 15 amino acids. Germline lookup yields CDR1 MGHRA and CDR2 YSYEKL. The V gene end was trimmed by 4 bases and the J gene end by 0 bases; junction bases not matched to a gene: 6. The CDR3 reads CASSLGTAISYEQYF. The CDR3 DNA follows: TGCGCCAGCAGCCTCGGGACAGCGATCTCCTACGAGCAGTACTTC.

In its sample, this clone was seen a few times. CDR3 nucleotide sequence: TGTGCCAGCAGTGAAAGACAGTACAATCAGCCCCAGCATTTT. Translated, it gives CASSERQYNQPQHF. This chain connects TRBV25-1 to TRBJ1-5; a possible D gene is TRBD1 (5 bases). CDR1 and CDR2 (germline): MGHDK, SYGVNS. There are 14 residues in the CDR3. The V and J ends lost 2 bases and 3 bases respectively, with 8 bases between them.